Below, 11 T cell receptor beta chains from the same sample are listed, as sequenced in a study of shared clonotypes between healthy human individuals. Sequencing used immunoSEQ multiplex PCR; TCRdb keeps in-frame clones, though not all of them. The table lists about 2.3 million clones, under 95% of them singletons, with around 0.38% in the top ten. The material sequenced was naive CD4+ T cells from PBMCs. As for subset: CD45RA+ positively selected. All receptors come from a man younger than 35 in good health. Some clones in this sample may be carry-over from other donors' samples.

The chain joins TRBV28 to TRBJ2-5; D remains ambiguous. There are 12 residues in the CDR3. V was shortened by 4 bases and J by 4 bases, with 7 bases between the two germline ends. Germline-derived CDR1 and CDR2 are MDHEN and SYDVKM. The CDR3 is CASSYPPETQYF. The CDR3 bases are TGTGCCAGCAGTTATCCCCCAGAGACCCAGTACTTC.

The chain is built from TRBV29-1 and TRBJ1-1, with D perhaps matching TRBD1 (6 bases). Germline values: CDR1 SQVTM, CDR2 ANQGSEA. V was pared by 7 bases and J by 0 bases, with 9 bases between. This CDR3 is 12 amino acids long. Here the CDR3 reads CSGQAMNTEAFF. CDR3 bases: TGCAGCGGACAGGCAATGAACACTGAAGCTTTCTTT.

The V and J genes are TRBV5-1 and TRBJ2-7; 12 positions match TRBD2. This CDR3 region has 15 residues. The germline CDR1 and CDR2 sequences are SGHRS and YFSETQ. J was trimmed by 4 bases and V by 4 bases; bases with no gene match: 6. CDR3 loop: CASSLPTSGSYEQYF. In DNA form, the CDR3 reads TGCGCCAGCAGCCTTCCGACTAGCGGGAGTTACGAGCAGTACTTC.

The rearrangement uses TRBV19 and TRBJ2-7, with 9 nucleotides matching TRBD2. The V gene's germline CDR1 is LNHDA and CDR2 SQIVND (reference sequence). Trimming cost V 3 bases and J 7 bases; bases outside gene matches: 7. The CDR3 spans 14 residues. DNA of the CDR3: TGTGCCAGTAGTATGCGGGAGGGCCTAGGGGAGCAGTACTTC. Amino acid sequence: CASSMREGLGEQYF.

The CDR3 reads CASSLDPQGGGTDTQYF. CDR3 coding DNA: TGCGCCAGCAGCTTGGATCCACAGGGAGGGGGCACAGATACGCAGTATTTT. The J gene is TRBJ2-3, the V gene TRBV5-1, with D possibly TRBD2 on 7 matching bases. The CDR3 runs 17 residues. V was cut by 0 bases and J by 1 base, with 15 bases left in between. Germline values: CDR1 SGHRS, CDR2 YFSETQ. The full variable domain, its missing parts supplied by reference TRBV5-1 and TRBJ2-3, is KAGVTQTPRYLIKTRGQQVTLSCSPISGHRSVSWYQQTPGQGLQFLFEYFSETQRNKGNFPGRFSGRQFSNSRSEMNVSTLELGDSALYLCASSLDPQGGGTDTQYFGPGTRLTVL.

There are a few counts of this clone. In the same sample, other DNA sequences code for this CDR3. The chain recombines TRBV15 with TRBJ1-4, with D uncertain. This CDR3 is built from 13 residues. Germline CDR1 LNHNV, CDR2 YYDKDF (reference sequence). With 0 bases removed from V and 8 bases from J, the gap between germline ends came to 7 bases. Written as DNA, the CDR3 is TGTGCCACCAGCAGAGATTTTCGGGAAAAACTGTTTTTT. Its protein is CATSRDFREKLFF.

The rearrangement joins TRBV2 to TRBJ1-1; unclear D gene. The V and J ends lost 6 bases and 6 bases respectively, with 14 bases between them. The germline gives CDR1 SNHLY, CDR2 FYNNEI. The length of the CDR3 is 13 residues. This CDR3 is CASSPEGPAEAFF. CDR3 DNA sequence: TGTGCCAGCAGCCCTGAAGGACCGGCTGAAGCTTTCTTT.

The V and J genes are TRBV2 and TRBJ1-1; D is ambiguous. The CDR3 consists of 15 residues. V lost 6 bases and J 1 base, leaving 15 bases between the germline ends. CDR1 and CDR2 (germline): SNHLY, FYNNEI. The CDR3 loop is CASSPESGENTEAFF. CDR3 sequence (DNA): TGTGCCAGCAGCCCCGAGTCGGGAGAGAACACTGAAGCTTTCTTT. Full variable domain (remainder filled in from reference TRBV2 and TRBJ1-1): EPEVTQTPSHQVTQMGQEVILRCVPISNHLYFYWYRQILGQKVEFLVSFYNNEISEKSEIFDDQFSVERPDGSNFTLKIRSTKLEDSAMYFCASSPESGENTEAFFGQGTRLTVV.

The V call is TRBV27, the J call TRBJ2-1, with 8 nucleotides matching TRBD2. This CDR3 contains 14 residues. The V gene's germline CDR1 is MNHEY and CDR2 SMNVEV (reference sequence). Trimming took 6 bases from V and 6 from J; bases not matched to a gene: 7. The CDR3 sequence: CASSRLALTNEQFF. CDR3 coding DNA: TGTGCCAGCAGCCGACTAGCGCTGACCAATGAGCAGTTCTTC.

The rearrangement uses TRBV9 and TRBJ1-1; D unresolved. Germline V CDR1 and CDR2: SGDLS, YYNGEE. The V end was cut by 0 bases, the J end by 5 bases, with 8 bases between. This CDR3 is built from 13 residues. CDR3 protein: CASSVGSRTEAFF. CDR3 DNA sequence: TGTGCCAGCAGCGTAGGTAGTAGAACTGAAGCTTTCTTT.

The gene calls are TRBV25-1 and TRBJ1-2; possible D gene TRBD1, 6 bases. Trimming left V 3 bases short and J 0 bases short, with 14 bases between. Germline values: CDR1 MGHDK, CDR2 SYGVNS. The CDR3 covers 16 residues. The CDR3 DNA is TGTGCCAGCAGTGACCCCTCGAGGGGGTCTAACTATGGCTACACCTTC. This gives the protein CASSDPSRGSNYGYTF.